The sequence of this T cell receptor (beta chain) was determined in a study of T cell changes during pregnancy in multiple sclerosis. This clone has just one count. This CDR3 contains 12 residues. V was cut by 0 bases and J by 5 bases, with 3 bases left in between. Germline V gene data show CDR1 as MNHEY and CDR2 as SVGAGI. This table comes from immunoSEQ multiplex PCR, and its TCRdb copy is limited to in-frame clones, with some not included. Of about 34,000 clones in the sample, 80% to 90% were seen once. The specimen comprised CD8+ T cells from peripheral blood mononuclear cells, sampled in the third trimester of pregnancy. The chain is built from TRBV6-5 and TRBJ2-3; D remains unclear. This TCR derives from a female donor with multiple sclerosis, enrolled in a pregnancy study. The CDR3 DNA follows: TGTGCCAGCAGTTACTCGAGAGATACGCAGTATTTT. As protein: CASSYSRDTQYF.